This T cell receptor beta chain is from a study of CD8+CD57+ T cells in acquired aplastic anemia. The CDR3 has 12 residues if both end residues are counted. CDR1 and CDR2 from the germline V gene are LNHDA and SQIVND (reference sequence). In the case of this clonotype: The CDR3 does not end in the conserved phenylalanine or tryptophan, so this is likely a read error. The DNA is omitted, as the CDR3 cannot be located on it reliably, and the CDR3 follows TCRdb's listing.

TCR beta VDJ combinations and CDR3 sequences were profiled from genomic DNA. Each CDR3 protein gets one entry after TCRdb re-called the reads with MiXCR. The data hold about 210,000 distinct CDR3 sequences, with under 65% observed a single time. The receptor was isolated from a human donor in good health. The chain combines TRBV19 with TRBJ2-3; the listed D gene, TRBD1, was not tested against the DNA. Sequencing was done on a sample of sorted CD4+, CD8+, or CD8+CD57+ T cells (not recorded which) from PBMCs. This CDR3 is CASSIDGAGLPL.